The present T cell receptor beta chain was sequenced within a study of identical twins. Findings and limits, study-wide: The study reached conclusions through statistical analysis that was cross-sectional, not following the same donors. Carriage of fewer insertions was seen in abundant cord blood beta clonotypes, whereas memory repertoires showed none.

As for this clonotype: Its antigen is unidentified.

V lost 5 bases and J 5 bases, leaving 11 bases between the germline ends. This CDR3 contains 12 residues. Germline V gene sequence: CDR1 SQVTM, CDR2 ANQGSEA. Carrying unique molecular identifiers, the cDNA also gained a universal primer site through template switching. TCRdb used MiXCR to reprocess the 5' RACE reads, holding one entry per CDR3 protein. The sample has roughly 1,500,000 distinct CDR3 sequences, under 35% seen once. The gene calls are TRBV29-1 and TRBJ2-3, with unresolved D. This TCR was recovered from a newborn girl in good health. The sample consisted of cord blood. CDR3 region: CSVRTDRDTQYF. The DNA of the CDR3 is TGCAGCGTTAGAACGGACCGAGATACGCAGTATTTT.